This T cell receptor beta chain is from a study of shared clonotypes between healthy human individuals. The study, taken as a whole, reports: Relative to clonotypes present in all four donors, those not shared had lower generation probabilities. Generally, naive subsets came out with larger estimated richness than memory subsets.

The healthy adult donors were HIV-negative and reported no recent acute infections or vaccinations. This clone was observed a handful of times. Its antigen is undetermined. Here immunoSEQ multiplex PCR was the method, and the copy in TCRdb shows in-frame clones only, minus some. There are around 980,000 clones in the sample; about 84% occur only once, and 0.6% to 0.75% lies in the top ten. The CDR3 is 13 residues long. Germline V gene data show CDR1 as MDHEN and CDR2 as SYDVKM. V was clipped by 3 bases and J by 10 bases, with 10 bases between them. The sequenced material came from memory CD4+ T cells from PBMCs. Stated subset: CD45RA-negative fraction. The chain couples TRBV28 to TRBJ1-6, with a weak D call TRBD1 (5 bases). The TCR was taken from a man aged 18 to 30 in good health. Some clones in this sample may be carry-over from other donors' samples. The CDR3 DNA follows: TGTGCCAGCAGTTTTGGAGGGGACTCACCCCTCCACTTT. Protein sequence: CASSFGGDSPLHF.